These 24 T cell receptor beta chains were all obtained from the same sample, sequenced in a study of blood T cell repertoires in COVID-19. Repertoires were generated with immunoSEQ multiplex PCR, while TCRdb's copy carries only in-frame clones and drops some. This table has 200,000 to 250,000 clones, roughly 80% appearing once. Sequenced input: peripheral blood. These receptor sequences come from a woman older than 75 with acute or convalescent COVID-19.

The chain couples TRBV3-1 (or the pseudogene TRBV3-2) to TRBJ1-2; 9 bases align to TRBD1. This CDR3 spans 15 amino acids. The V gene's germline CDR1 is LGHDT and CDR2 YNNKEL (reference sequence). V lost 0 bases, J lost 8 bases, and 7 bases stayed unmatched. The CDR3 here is CASSQEGDRVGGYTF. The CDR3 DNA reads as TGTGCCAGCAGCCAAGAAGGGGACAGGGTAGGAGGCTACACCTTC.

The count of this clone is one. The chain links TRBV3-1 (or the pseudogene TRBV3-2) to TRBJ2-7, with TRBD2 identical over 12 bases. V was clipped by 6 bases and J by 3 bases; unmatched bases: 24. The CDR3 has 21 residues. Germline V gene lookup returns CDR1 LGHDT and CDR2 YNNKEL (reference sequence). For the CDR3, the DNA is TGTGCCAGCAGGCCCTGTCACCGACAGGTCCATCCGGGACTAGCGGGCTACGAGCAGTACTTC. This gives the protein CASRPCHRQVHPGLAGYEQYF.

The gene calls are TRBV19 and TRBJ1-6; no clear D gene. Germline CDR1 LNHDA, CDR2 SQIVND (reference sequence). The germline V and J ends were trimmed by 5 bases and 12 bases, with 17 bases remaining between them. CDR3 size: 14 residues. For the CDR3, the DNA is TGTGCCAGTAGTTTTGGTGAGGAAATTCAACCCCTCCACTTT. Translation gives CASSFGEEIQPLHF.

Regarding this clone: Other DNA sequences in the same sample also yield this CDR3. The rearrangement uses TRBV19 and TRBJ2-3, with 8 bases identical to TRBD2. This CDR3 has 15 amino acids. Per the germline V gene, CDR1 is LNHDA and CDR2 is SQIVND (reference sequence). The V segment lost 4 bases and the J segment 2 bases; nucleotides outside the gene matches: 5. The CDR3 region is CASSTTSGSTDTQYF. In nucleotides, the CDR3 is TGTGCCAGTAGTACCACTAGCGGCTCCACAGATACGCAGTATTTT. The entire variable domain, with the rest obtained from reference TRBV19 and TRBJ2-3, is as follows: DGGITQSPKYLFRKEGQNVTLSCEQNLNHDAMYWYRQDPGQGLRLIYYSQIVNDFQKGDIAEGYSVSREKKESFPLTVTSAQKNPTAFYLCASSTTSGSTDTQYFGPGTRLTVL.

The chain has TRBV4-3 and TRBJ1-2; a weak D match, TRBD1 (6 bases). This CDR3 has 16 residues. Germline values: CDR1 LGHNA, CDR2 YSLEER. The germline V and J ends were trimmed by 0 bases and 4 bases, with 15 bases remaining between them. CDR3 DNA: TGCGCCAGCAGCCAAGACCCCCTGACAGGCATCTATGGCTACACCTTC. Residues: CASSQDPLTGIYGYTF.

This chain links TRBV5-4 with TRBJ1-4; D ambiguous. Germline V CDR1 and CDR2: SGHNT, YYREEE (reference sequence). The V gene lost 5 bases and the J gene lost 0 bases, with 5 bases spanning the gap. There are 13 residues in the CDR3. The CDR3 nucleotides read TGTGCCAGCAGGGGAGCAACTAATGAAAAACTGTTTTTT. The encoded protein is CASRGATNEKLFF.

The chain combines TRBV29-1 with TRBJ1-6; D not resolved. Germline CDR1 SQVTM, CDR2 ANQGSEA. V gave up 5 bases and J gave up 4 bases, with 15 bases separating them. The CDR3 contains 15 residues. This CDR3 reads CSVREEGSYNSPLHF. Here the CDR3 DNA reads TGCAGCGTTAGAGAAGAGGGATCGTATAATTCACCCCTCCACTTT.

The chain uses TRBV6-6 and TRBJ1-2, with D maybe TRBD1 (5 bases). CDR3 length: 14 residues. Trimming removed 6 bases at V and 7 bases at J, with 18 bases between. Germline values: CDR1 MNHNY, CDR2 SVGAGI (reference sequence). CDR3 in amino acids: CASRQGFEVSGYTF. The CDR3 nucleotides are TGTGCCAGCAGGCAGGGCTTCGAAGTGAGTGGCTACACCTTC.

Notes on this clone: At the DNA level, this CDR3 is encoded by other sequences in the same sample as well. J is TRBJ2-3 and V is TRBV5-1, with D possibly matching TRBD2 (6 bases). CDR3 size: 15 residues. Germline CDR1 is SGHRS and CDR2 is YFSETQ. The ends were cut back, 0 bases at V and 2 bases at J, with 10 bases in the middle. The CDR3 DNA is TGCGCCAGCAGCTTGGCCGGGGGTTCCACAGATACGCAGTATTTT. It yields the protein CASSLAGGSTDTQYF.

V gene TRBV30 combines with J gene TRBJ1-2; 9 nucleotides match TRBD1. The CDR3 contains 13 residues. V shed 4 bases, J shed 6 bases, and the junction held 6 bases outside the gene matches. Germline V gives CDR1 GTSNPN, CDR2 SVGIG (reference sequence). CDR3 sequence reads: CAWNFGTGHGYTF. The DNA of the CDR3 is TGTGCCTGGAACTTCGGGACAGGGCATGGCTACACCTTC.

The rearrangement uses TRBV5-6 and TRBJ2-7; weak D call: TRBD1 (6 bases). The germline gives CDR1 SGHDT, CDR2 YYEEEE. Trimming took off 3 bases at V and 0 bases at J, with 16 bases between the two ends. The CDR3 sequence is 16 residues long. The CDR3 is CASSSIGGQDSYEQYF. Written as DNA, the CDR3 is TGTGCCAGCAGCTCCATAGGGGGACAAGACTCCTACGAGCAGTACTTC.

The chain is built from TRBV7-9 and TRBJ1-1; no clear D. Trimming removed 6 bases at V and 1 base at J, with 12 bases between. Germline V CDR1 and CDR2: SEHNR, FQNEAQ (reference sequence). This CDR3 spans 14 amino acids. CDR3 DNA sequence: TGTGCCAGCAGTGCAGGCCCCAGGAACACTGAAGCTTTCTTT. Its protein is CASSAGPRNTEAFF.

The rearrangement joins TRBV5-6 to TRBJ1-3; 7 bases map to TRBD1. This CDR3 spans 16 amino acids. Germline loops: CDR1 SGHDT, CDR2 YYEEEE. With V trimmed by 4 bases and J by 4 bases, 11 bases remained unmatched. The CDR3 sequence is CASSAMTGWGGNTIYF. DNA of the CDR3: TGTGCCAGCAGCGCGATGACAGGGTGGGGAGGAAACACCATATATTTT.

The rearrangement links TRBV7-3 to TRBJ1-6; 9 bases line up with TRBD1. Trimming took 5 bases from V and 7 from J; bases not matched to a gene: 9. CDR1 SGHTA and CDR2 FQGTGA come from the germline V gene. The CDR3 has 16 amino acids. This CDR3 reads CASSQDGTGSNSPLHF. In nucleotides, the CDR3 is TGTGCCAGCAGCCAAGACGGGACAGGGTCCAATTCACCCCTCCACTTT. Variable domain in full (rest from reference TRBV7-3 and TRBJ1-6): GAGVSQTPSNKVTEKGKYVELRCDPISGHTALYWYRQSLGQGPEFLIYFQGTGAADDSGLPNDRFFAVRPEGSVSTLKIQRTERGDSAVYLCASSQDGTGSNSPLHFGNGTRLTVT.

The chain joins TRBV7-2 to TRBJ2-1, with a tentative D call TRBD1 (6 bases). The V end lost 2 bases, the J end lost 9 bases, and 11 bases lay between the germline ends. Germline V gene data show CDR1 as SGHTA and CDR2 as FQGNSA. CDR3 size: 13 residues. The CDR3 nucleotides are TGTGCCAGCAGCTTACGTGGGGGCTTTGAGCAGTTCTTC. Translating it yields CASSLRGGFEQFF. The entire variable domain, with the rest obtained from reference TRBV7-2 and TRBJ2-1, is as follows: GAGVSQSPSNKVTEKGKDVELRCDPISGHTALYWYRQSLGQGLEFLIYFQGNSAPDKSGLPSDRFSAERTGGSVSTLTIQRTQQEDSAVYLCASSLRGGFEQFFGPGTRLTVL.

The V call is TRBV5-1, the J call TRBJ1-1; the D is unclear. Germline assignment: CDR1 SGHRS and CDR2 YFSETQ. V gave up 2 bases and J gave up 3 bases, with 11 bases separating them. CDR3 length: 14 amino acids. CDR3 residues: CASSLWRMDTEAFF. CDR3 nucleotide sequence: TGCGCCAGCAGCTTATGGAGGATGGACACTGAAGCTTTCTTT.

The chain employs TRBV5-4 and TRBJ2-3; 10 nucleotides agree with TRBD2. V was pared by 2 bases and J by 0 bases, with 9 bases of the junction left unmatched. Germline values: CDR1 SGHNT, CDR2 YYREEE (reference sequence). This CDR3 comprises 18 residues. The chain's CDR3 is CASSLGVAGGGSTDTQYF. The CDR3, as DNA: TGTGCCAGCAGCTTAGGGGTAGCGGGGGGCGGAAGCACAGATACGCAGTATTTT.

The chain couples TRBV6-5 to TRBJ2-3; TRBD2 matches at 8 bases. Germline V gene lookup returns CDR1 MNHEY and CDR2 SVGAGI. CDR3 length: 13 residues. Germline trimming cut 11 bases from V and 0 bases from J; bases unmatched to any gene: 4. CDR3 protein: CAGERESTDTQYF. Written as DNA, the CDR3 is TGTGCCGGAGAGCGGGAGAGCACAGATACGCAGTATTTT.

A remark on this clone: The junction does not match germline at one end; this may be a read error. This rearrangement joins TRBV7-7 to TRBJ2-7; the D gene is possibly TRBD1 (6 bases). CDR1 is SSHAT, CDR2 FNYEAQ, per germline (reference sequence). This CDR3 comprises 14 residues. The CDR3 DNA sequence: TGTGCTAGCAGCTTAGGACAGAACTCCTACGAGCAGTACTTC. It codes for CASSLGQNSYEQYF.

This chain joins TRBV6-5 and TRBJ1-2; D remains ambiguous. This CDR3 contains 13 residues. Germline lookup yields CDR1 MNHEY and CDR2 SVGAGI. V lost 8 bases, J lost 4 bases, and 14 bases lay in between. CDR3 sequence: CASHEGPPYGYTF. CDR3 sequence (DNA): TGTGCCAGCCACGAGGGTCCCCCCTATGGCTACACCTTC.

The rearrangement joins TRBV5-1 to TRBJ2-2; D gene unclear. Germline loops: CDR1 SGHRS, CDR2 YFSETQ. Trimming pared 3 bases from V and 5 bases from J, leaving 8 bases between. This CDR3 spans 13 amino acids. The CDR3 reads CASSSRGTGELFF. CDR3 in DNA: TGCGCCAGCAGCTCCCGAGGTACCGGGGAGCTGTTTTTT.

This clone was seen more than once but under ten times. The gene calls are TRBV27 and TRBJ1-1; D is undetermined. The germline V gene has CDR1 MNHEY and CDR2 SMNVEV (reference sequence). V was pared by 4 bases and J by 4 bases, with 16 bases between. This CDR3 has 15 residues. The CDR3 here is CASSSRTGMGTEAFF. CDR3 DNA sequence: TGTGCCAGCAGTTCCCGGACGGGGATGGGCACTGAAGCTTTCTTT.

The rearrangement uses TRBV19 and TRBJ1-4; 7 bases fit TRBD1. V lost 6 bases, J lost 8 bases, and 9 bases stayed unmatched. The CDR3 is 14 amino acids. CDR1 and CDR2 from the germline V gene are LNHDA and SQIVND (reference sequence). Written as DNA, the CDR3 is TGTGCCAGTAGCCTTCGACAGGGCGCCGAAAAACTGTTTTTT. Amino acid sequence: CASSLRQGAEKLFF.

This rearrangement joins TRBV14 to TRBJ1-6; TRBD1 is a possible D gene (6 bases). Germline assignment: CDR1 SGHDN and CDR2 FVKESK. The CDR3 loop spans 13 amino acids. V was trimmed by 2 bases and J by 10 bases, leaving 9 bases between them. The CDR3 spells CASSQQGFSPLHF. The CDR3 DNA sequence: TGTGCCAGCAGCCAACAGGGGTTCTCACCCCTCCACTTT.